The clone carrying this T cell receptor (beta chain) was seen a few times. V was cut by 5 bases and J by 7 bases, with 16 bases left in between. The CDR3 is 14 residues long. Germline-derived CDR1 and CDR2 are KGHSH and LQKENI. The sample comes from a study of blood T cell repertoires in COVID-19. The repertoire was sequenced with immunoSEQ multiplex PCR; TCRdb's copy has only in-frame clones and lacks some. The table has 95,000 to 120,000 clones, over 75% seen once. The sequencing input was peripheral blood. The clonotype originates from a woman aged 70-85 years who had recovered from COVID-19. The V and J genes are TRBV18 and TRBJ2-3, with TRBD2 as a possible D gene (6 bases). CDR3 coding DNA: TGTGCCAGCTCATGGGACTCCCAAGCAAATACGCAGTATTTT. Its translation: CASSWDSQANTQYF.